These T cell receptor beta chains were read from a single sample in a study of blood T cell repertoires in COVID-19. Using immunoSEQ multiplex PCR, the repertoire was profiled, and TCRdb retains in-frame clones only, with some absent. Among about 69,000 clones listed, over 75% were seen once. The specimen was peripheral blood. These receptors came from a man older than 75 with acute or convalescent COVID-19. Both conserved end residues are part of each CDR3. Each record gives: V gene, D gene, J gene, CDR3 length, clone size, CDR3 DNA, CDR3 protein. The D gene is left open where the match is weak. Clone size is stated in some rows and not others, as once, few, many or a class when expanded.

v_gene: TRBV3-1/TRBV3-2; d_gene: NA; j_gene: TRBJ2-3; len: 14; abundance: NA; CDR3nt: TGTGCCAGCAGCCGAGACAGGCGCACAGATACGCAGTATTTT; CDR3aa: CASSRDRRTDTQYF
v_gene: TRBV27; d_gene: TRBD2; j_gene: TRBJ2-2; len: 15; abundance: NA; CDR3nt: TGTGCCAGCAGTTTCGAAGCGGGGGCCACCGGGGAGCTGTTTTTT; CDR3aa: CASSFEAGATGELFF
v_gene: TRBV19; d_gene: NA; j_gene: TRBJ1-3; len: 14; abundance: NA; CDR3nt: TGTGCCACCAGACAGGTGGGGGCGGAGAACACCATATATTTT; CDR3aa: CATRQVGAENTIYF
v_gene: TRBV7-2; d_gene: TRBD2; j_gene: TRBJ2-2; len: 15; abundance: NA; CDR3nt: TGTGCCAGCAGCGTGGGACTAGCGGGAGCCGGGGAGCTGTTTTTT; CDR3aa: CASSVGLAGAGELFF
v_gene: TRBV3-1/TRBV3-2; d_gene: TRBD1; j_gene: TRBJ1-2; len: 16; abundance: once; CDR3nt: TGTGCCAGCAGCCCCACCAGGACAGGGGCGGCATATGGCTACACCTTC; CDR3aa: CASSPTRTGAAYGYTF
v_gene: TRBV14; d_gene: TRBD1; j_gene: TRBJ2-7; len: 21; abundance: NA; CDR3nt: TGTGCCAGCAGCCGTAGACCTACCTCGGGATTTGGGACAGGGCGCACCTACGAGCAGTACTTC; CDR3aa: CASSRRPTSGFGTGRTYEQYF
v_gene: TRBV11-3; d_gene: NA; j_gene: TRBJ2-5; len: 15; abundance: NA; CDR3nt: TGTGCCAGCAGCTCTACGGGGAGCCCCAGGGAGACCCAGTACTTC; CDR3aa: CASSSTGSPRETQYF
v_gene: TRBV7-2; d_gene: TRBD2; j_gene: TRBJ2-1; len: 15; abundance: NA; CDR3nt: TGTGCCAGCAGTCGAACTAGCGGAGGAAACAATGAGCAGTTCTTC; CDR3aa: CASSRTSGGNNEQFF
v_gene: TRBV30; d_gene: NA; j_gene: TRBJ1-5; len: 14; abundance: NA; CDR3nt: TGTGCCTGGAGTCCTGCCAGCCTAGATCAGCCCCAGCATTTT; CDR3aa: CAWSPASLDQPQHF
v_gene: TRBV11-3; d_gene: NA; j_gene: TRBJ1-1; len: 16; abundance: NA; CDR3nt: TGTGCCAGCAGCTTAGTTGCGGACAGCAGAGGAGCTGAAGCTTTCTTT; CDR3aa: CASSLVADSRGAEAFF
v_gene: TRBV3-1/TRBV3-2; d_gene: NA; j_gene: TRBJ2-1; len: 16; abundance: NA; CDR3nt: TGTGCCAGCAGCCTATCGGGCGGGGGCCCCTACAATGAGCAGTTCTTC; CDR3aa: CASSLSGGGPYNEQFF
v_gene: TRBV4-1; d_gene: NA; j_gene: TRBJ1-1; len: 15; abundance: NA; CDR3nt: TGCGCCAGCAGCCAAGATCCAGCAGGGCACACTGAAGCTTTCTTT; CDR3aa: CASSQDPAGHTEAFF
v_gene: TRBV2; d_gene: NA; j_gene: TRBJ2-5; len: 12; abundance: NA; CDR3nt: TGTGCCAGCAGTGCCCGGGGAGAGACCCAGTACTTC; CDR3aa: CASSARGETQYF
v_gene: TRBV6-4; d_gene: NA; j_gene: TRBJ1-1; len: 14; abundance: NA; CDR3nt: TGTGCCAGCAGTGCGGTCGCAGGCTCCACTGAAGCTTTCTTT; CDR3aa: CASSAVAGSTEAFF
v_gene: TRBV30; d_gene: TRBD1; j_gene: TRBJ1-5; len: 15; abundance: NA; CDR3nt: TGTGCCTGGGGACAGGGGGCCTCGAAAAATCAGCCCCAGCATTTT; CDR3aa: CAWGQGASKNQPQHF
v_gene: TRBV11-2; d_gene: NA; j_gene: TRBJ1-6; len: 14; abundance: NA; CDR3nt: TGTGCCAGCAGGGGACATGCCTATAATTCACCCCTCCACTTT; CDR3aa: CASRGHAYNSPLHF
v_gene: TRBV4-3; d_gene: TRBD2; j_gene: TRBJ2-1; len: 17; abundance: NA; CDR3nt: TGCGCCAGCAGCCAAGATCGCGGTAGCGGGAGGGGAAATGAGCAGTTCTTC; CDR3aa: CASSQDRGSGRGNEQFF
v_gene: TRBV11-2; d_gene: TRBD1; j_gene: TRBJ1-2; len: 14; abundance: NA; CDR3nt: TGTGCCAGCAGCACTGGACAGGGGTCCTATGGCTACACCTTC; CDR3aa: CASSTGQGSYGYTF
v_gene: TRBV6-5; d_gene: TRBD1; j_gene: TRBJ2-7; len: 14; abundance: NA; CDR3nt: TGTGCCAGCAGTAACTCCGGGACAGACGGCGAGCAGTACTTC; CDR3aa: CASSNSGTDGEQYF
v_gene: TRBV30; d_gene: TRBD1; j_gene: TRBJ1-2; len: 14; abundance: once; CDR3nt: TGTGCCTGGAGTGGTGACAGGGGGCAAGATGGCTACACCTTC; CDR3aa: CAWSGDRGQDGYTF
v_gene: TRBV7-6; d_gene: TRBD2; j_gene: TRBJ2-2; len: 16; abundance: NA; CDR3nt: TGTGCCAGCAGCCGACTAGCGGGAGTGAACACCGGGGAGCTGTTTTTT; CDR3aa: CASSRLAGVNTGELFF
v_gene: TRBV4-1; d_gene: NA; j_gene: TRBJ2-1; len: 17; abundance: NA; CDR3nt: TGCGCCAGCAGCCAGGCCCACAGGGAGCATCCCTCGGATGAGCAGTTCTTC; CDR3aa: CASSQAHREHPSDEQFF
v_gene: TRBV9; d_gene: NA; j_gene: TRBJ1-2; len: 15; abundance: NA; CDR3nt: TGTGCCAGCAGCCCTGAGCGGGGGGCGGTGGAGGACTACACCTTC; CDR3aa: CASSPERGAVEDYTF
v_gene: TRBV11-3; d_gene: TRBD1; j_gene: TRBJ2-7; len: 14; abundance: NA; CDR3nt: TGTGCCAGCGGGTGGGACAGCTTCTCCTACGAGCAGTACTTC; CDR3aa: CASGWDSFSYEQYF
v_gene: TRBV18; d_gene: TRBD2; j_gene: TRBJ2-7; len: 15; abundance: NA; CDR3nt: TGTGCCAGCTCACCAGGGACTAGCGGGAGGGCCGGGCAGTACTTC; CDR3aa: CASSPGTSGRAGQYF
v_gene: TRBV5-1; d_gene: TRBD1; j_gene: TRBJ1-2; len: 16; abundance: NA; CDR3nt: TGCGCCAGCAGCTTGTGGGGACAGGGCACCTCTGATGGCTACACCTTC; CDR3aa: CASSLWGQGTSDGYTF
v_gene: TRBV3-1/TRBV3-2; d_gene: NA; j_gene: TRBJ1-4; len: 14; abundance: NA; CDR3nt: TGTGCCAGCACCCGAGGACAGAATAATGAAAAACTGTTTTTT; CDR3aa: CASTRGQNNEKLFF
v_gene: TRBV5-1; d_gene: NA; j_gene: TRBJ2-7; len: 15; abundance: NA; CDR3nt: TGCGCCAGCAGCTATTCTTCAGGGATAGCCTACGAGCAGTACTTC; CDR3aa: CASSYSSGIAYEQYF
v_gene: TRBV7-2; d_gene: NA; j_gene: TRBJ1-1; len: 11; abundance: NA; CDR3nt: TGTGCCAGCAGACGAGGCACTGAAGCTTTCTTT; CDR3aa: CASRRGTEAFF